These 32 T cell receptor beta chains were sequenced from one sample in a study of Tregs in tolerant kidney transplant recipients. Produced via immunoSEQ multiplex PCR; TCRdb's table is partial and in-frame only. This sample's clone table lists about 23,000 clones. Mixed chimerism was transient after nonmyeloablative marrow transplants from related graft donors. Sequenced material: CD4+ T cells from blood (PBMCs), taken 6 months after the transplant. Receptors originate from a human patient who received a combined kidney and bone marrow transplant. Some T cells may be the graft donor's.

Comments on this clone: Read coverage stops 3 residues before the CDR3 terminus; the germline J gene supplies the remainder. J is TRBJ1-1 and V is TRBV30, with 7 positions matching TRBD1. The germline V gene encodes CDR1 GTSNPN and CDR2 SVGIG (reference sequence). Trimming cost V 2 bases and J 7 bases; bases outside gene matches: 10. This CDR3 contains 14 residues. The CDR3: CAWSPTPAGGEAFF. Incomplete CDR3 DNA: TGTGCCTGGAGTCCAACACCCGCAGGGGGTGAA. Complete variable domain (other parts from reference TRBV30 and TRBJ1-1): SQTIHQWPATLVQPVGSPLSLECTVEGTSNPNLYWYRQAAGRGLQLLFYSVGIGQISSEVPQNLSASRPQDRQFILSSKKLLLSDSGFYLCAWSPTPAGGEAFFGQGTRLTVV.

On this clone itself: Read coverage stops 3 residues before the CDR3 terminus; the germline J gene supplies the remainder. V gene TRBV5-1 combines with J gene TRBJ1-1; 11 nucleotides align to TRBD1. Trimming removed 5 bases from V and 3 bases from J; junction bases left unmatched: 0. Germline CDR1 SGHRS, CDR2 YFSETQ. The CDR3 length is 13 residues. The CDR3 sequence is CASRDRGHTEAFF. The DNA read from the CDR3 is TGCGCCAGCAGGGACAGGGGGCACACTGAA.

To note about this clone: The read stops 3 residues short of the end of the CDR3; the missing end is completed from the germline J gene. The chain recombines TRBV7-6 with TRBJ2-4; D might be TRBD1 (6 bases). Trimming took off 4 bases at V and 6 bases at J, with 10 bases between the two ends. This CDR3 spans 13 amino acids. Germline V CDR1 and CDR2: SGHVS, FNYEAQ. The CDR3 region is CASSSGTSNIQYF. CDR3 DNA (partial): TGTGCCAGCAGCTCAGGGACATCAAACATT.

Worth noting for this clone: The CDR3 goes on 3 residues after the read ends, and that part is filled in from the germline J gene. The chain employs TRBV5-4 and TRBJ2-3, with 8 bases matching TRBD1. CDR1 and CDR2 from the germline V gene are SGHNT and YYREEE (reference sequence). With V trimmed by 4 bases and J by 4 bases, 8 bases remained unmatched. The CDR3 totals 15 residues. CDR3 DNA, as far as it was read: TGTGCCAGCAGCCCCTGGACAGGGATGGCAGATACG. As protein: CASSPWTGMADT. The whole CDR3 reads CASSPWTGMADTQYF.

With regard to this clone: The read comes to an end 3 residues before the CDR3 does, leaving the germline J gene to fill in the end. The chain links TRBV20-1 to TRBJ2-1, with 9 positions matching TRBD1. The CDR3 contains 15 residues. Germline-derived CDR1 and CDR2 are DFQATT and SNEGSKA (reference sequence). The trim removed 5 bases at V and 5 bases at J, leaving 10 bases unmatched. CDR3 amino acids: CSAAPSGQGNNEQFF. The CDR3 DNA, read in part, is TGCAGTGCTGCTCCCTCGGGACAGGGCAACAATGAG.

Points on this clone: The CDR3 extends 3 residues past the end of the read, so its final part is completed from the germline J gene. This sequence joins TRBV20-1 and TRBJ2-3; 10 positions agree with TRBD2. V shed 6 bases and J 5 bases; nucleotides not matched to a gene: 8. There are 14 residues in the CDR3. The germline gives CDR1 DFQATT, CDR2 SNEGSKA (reference sequence). The covered CDR3 bases are TGCAGTGCCCCACTAGCGGGGAGGGGAGATACG. Residues: CSAPLAGRGDT. The CDR3 as a whole reads CSAPLAGRGDTQYF.

To note about this clone: The observed sequence ends 3 residues before the CDR3 terminus, with the missing tail filled in from the germline J gene. The chain employs TRBV20-1 and TRBJ2-7; 12 bases map to TRBD2. The CDR3 has 15 amino acids. Germline values: CDR1 DFQATT, CDR2 SNEGSKA (reference sequence). Losses at the gene ends were 3 bases for V and 5 bases for J; bases not matched to a gene: 8. The CDR3: CSASPATSGGDEQYF. The CDR3 bases that were read are TGCAGTGCTAGCCCTGCGACTAGCGGGGGTGACGAG.

As to this clone: One end of the junction does not line up with germline, which may come from a read error. The observed sequence ends 3 residues before the CDR3 terminus, with the missing tail filled in from the germline J gene. The chain is built from TRBV20-1 and TRBJ2-1; 8 positions agree with TRBD2. Germline values: CDR1 DFQATT, CDR2 SNEGSKA (reference sequence). CDR3 length equals 15 residues. The covered CDR3 bases are TGCAGTGCTAGAGTCGCGGGGGGCTCCAACAATGAG. Protein product: CSARVAGGSNNE. The entire CDR3 reads CSARVAGGSNNEQFF.

About this clone: The read gets to within 3 residues of the CDR3 end, and the germline J gene fills in the rest. The chain joins TRBV7-6 to TRBJ1-2; TRBD1 agrees at 8 bases. The V segment lost 1 base and the J segment 7 bases; nucleotides outside the gene matches: 5. The CDR3 length is 14 residues. CDR1 and CDR2 from the germline V gene are SGHVS and FNYEAQ. The CDR3 region is CASSLGAGGGGYTF. The covered CDR3 bases are TGTGCCAGCAGCTTAGGGGCAGGGGGCGGTGGC.

To note about this clone: The missing CDR3 end, 3 residues past where the read stops, is filled in from the germline J gene. V usage is TRBV20-1 and J usage is TRBJ2-1; 7 nucleotides align to TRBD1. This CDR3 is 15 amino acids long. Germline CDR1 is DFQATT and CDR2 is SNEGSKA (reference sequence). Trimming cost V 1 base and J 6 bases; bases outside gene matches: 9. The sequenced part of the CDR3 DNA is TGCAGTGCTAGAGGTTGGGCTCAGGGGGTCAATGAG. Its protein product is CSARGWAQGVNE. The CDR3 reads in full as CSARGWAQGVNEQFF.

Worth noting for this clone: The read stops 3 residues short of the end of the CDR3; the missing end is completed from the germline J gene. The J gene is TRBJ1-5, the V gene TRBV5-1, with D perhaps TRBD1 (5 bases). The germline gives CDR1 SGHRS, CDR2 YFSETQ. Trimming shortened V by 2 bases and J by 4 bases, and 10 bases separated the two germline ends. The CDR3 length is 14 residues. CDR3 DNA (partial): TGCGCCAGCAGCTTAGGGGATTTTAATCAGCCC. It yields the protein CASSLGDFNQP. The full CDR3 protein is CASSLGDFNQPQHF.

Comments on this clone: With the read ending 3 residues before the CDR3 end, the germline J gene is used to fill in that end. The chain has TRBV5-1 and TRBJ2-3; 12 positions match TRBD2. The V gene end was trimmed by 4 bases and the J gene end by 4 bases; junction bases not matched to a gene: 7. The CDR3 is 16 residues long. Looked up from germline, CDR1 is SGHRS and CDR2 is YFSETQ. The part of the CDR3 DNA that was read is TGCGCCAGCAGCCCTCCGAGACTAGCGGGGGCAGATACG. It yields the protein CASSPPRLAGADT. The entire CDR3 is CASSPPRLAGADTQYF.

As for this clone: The read terminates 3 residues before the CDR3 end, so the remaining end is supplied by the germline J gene. This chain uses TRBV7-8 with TRBJ2-1, with 7 bases identical to TRBD2. The CDR3 has 16 residues. Germline CDR1 and CDR2: SGHVS and FQNEAQ. V was clipped by 2 bases and J by 4 bases; unmatched bases: 8. CDR3 DNA, as far as it was read: TGTGCCAGCAGCTTACGGGTGCGGGGGACTTACAATGAG. Its protein product is CASSLRVRGTYNE. The entire CDR3 protein reads CASSLRVRGTYNEQFF.

Note on this clone: The CDR3 extends 3 residues past the end of the read, so its final part is completed from the germline J gene. The chain recombines TRBV6-2 or TRBV6-3 with TRBJ2-5; TRBD1 might be the D (7 bases). The CDR3 has 16 amino acids. V lost 3 bases and J 3 bases, leaving 17 bases between the germline ends. Germline CDR1 reads MNHEY; CDR2 reads SVGEGT. CDR3 bases read: TGTGCCAGCAGTTATCGCCCCCAGGGGGGCAAAGAGACC. Translating gives CASSYRPQGGKET. The full CDR3 sequence reads CASSYRPQGGKETQYF.

CDR3 loop: CSARWTSGTSTDTQYF. The covered CDR3 bases are TGCAGTGCTAGATGGACTAGCGGGACTAGCACAGATACG. The chain recombines TRBV20-1 with TRBJ2-3, with TRBD2 identical over 12 bases. The read comes to an end 3 residues before the CDR3 does, leaving the germline J gene to fill in the end. Germline CDR1 DFQATT, CDR2 SNEGSKA (reference sequence). The length of the CDR3 is 16 residues. V lost 2 bases and J lost 0; bases outside the gene matches: 3.

As to this clone: The read ends 3 residues before the CDR3 terminus; that terminus is restored from the germline J gene. This chain joins TRBV20-1 and TRBJ2-5; possible D gene TRBD1, 6 bases. Trimming took off 5 bases at V and 1 base at J, with 17 bases between the two ends. The CDR3 has 15 amino acids. Germline V lookup: CDR1 DFQATT, CDR2 SNEGSKA (reference sequence). The CDR3 bases that were read are TGCAGTGCTCGACTTTTTTTGGACAGCCAAGAGACC. Translation gives CSARLFLDSQET. The full CDR3 is CSARLFLDSQETQYF.

In regard to this clone: From the germline J gene comes the end of the CDR3, since the read stops 3 residues before it. The rearrangement links TRBV6-2 or TRBV6-3 to TRBJ2-2, with 13 bases aligning to TRBD2. Germline V gene sequence: CDR1 MNHEY, CDR2 SVGEGT. V dropped 5 bases and J dropped 7; count of bases not matched to a gene: 7. This CDR3 is 16 amino acids long. CDR3 DNA, as far as it was read: TGTGCCAGCAGTCGAAGACTAGCGGGAGGAGGCGGGGAG. Protein: CASSRRLAGGGGE. The whole CDR3 is CASSRRLAGGGGELFF.

Regarding this clone: The DNA ends 3 residues before the CDR3 does, and the rest of the CDR3 is filled in from the germline J gene. The chain has TRBV18 and TRBJ2-7; D remains ambiguous. V was cut by 4 bases and J by 2 bases, with 12 bases left in between. Germline lookup yields CDR1 KGHSH and CDR2 LQKENI. The CDR3 runs 14 residues. Incomplete CDR3 DNA: TGTGCCAGCTCACAGGGTAGGGTACCCTACGAG. This gives the protein CASSQGRVPYE. The CDR3 in full is CASSQGRVPYEQYF.

Remarks on this clone: The CDR3 is cut off 3 residues early in the read; its end comes from the germline J gene. J is TRBJ2-7 and V is TRBV6-1; tentatively, D is TRBD1 (7 bases). Trimming took 1 base from V and 3 from J, leaving 13 bases between them. Germline loops: CDR1 MNHNS, CDR2 SASEGT. This CDR3 has 15 amino acids. The CDR3 region is CASSEGQGGFYEQYF. CDR3 DNA (partial): TGTGCCAGCAGTGAAGGGCAGGGGGGATTCTACGAG.

A remark on this clone: Sequencing ends 3 residues short of the CDR3 end; the germline J gene provides the rest. V and J are TRBV20-1 and TRBJ2-5; the match to TRBD1 covers 9 bases. Trimming took 5 bases from V and 2 from J; bases not matched to a gene: 9. Germline CDR1 and CDR2: DFQATT and SNEGSKA (reference sequence). The CDR3 length is 15 residues. The part of the CDR3 DNA that was read is TGCAGTGCTCCTTCACCTGGGACAGGGCAAGAGACC. This codes for CSAPSPGTGQET. The full CDR3 reads CSAPSPGTGQETQYF.

The sequenced CDR3 bases are TGTGCCAGCCACAGGGGAGGGTCAGGGCACTATGGC. This encodes CASHRGGSGHYG. The complete CDR3 protein is CASHRGGSGHYGYTF. The chain couples TRBV5-4 to TRBJ1-2; 7 nucleotides line up with TRBD1. The read terminates 3 residues ahead of where the CDR3 ends, so the germline J gene completes it. The CDR3 covers 15 residues. V gave up 7 bases and J gave up 3 bases; unmatched junction bases: 12. Germline CDR1 SGHNT, CDR2 YYREEE (reference sequence).

A remark on this clone: Read data end 3 residues before the CDR3 end; the end is taken from the germline J gene. The chain uses TRBV7-2 and TRBJ2-3; 8 bases match TRBD2. Trimming at V came to 2 bases and at J to 3 bases, leaving 4 bases not matched to a gene. The CDR3 is 15 amino acids. Germline V gives CDR1 SGHTA, CDR2 FQGNSA. CDR3 DNA, as far as it was read: TGTGCCAGCAGCTTACTGACGGGGGGGACAGATACG. Translating gives CASSLLTGGTDT. The full CDR3 protein is CASSLLTGGTDTQYF.

For this clone: The read falls 3 residues short of the CDR3 end, and the missing part is taken from the germline J gene. The chain is built from TRBV20-1 and TRBJ1-5; D is perhaps TRBD1 (5 bases). This CDR3 comprises 15 residues. The germline gives CDR1 DFQATT, CDR2 SNEGSKA (reference sequence). V was cut by 0 bases and J by 9 bases, with 18 bases left in between. The CDR3 is CSARDTQGPVGPQHF. CDR3 DNA (partial): TGCAGTGCTAGAGATACGCAGGGCCCCGTCGGGCCC.

As for this clone: The missing CDR3 end, 3 residues past where the read stops, is filled in from the germline J gene. This chain uses TRBV5-8 with TRBJ1-4, with 8 bases aligning to TRBD1. Germline CDR1 and CDR2: SGHTS and YDEGEE. The CDR3 totals 15 residues. The V segment lost 6 bases and the J segment 4 bases; nucleotides outside the gene matches: 8. CDR3 region: CASNNGQGRNEKLFF. The covered CDR3 bases are TGTGCCAGCAACAATGGACAGGGCCGTAATGAAAAA.

Notes on this clone: The CDR3 goes on 3 residues after the read ends, and that part is filled in from the germline J gene. The genes are TRBV20-1 and TRBJ2-5, with TRBD2 identical over 7 bases. With 1 base clipped from V and 3 bases from J, the junction kept 5 bases outside the gene matches. Germline values: CDR1 DFQATT, CDR2 SNEGSKA (reference sequence). This CDR3 spans 14 amino acids. CDR3 bases read: TGCAGTGCTAGAGGGGTGGGGGGGAAAGAGACC. Residues: CSARGVGGKET. The entire CDR3 sequence reads CSARGVGGKETQYF.

Comment on this clone: The read ends 3 residues before the CDR3 terminus; that terminus is restored from the germline J gene. The V call is TRBV18, the J call TRBJ1-5; the match to TRBD1 covers 7 bases. The germline gives CDR1 KGHSH, CDR2 LQKENI. V was clipped by 4 bases and J by 5 bases; unmatched bases: 5. This CDR3 is 14 amino acids long. The sequenced part of the CDR3 DNA is TGTGCCAGCTCACTCGCAGGGGGTTATCAGCCC. Its protein is CASSLAGGYQP. The full CDR3 is CASSLAGGYQPQHF.

With respect to this clone: The observed sequence ends 3 residues before the CDR3 terminus, with the missing tail filled in from the germline J gene. The chain joins TRBV5-1 to TRBJ2-7; 11 bases align to TRBD2. Germline values: CDR1 SGHRS, CDR2 YFSETQ. Trimming removed 4 bases from V and 5 bases from J; junction bases left unmatched: 11. This CDR3 has 16 amino acids. The sequenced part of the CDR3 DNA is TGCGCCAGCAGCCCCCCTCTTCTAGCGGGGGGAAACGAG. Translation: CASSPPLLAGGNE. The full CDR3 reads CASSPPLLAGGNEQYF. Based on the CDR3 plus reference TRBV5-1 and TRBJ2-7, the full variable domain is KAGVTQTPRYLIKTRGQQVTLSCSPISGHRSVSWYQQTPGQGLQFLFEYFSETQRNKGNFPGRFSGRQFSNSRSEMNVSTLELGDSALYLCASSPPLLAGGNEQYFGPGTRLTVT.

Details on this clone: The read stops 3 residues short of the end of the CDR3; the missing end is completed from the germline J gene. V usage is TRBV5-1 and J usage is TRBJ2-5; 8 bases are shared with TRBD2. The CDR3 sequence is 14 residues long. After removal of 2 bases from V and 5 bases from J, the junction contained 5 bases not matched to a gene. Germline-derived CDR1 and CDR2 are SGHRS and YFSETQ. The covered CDR3 bases are TGCGCCAGCAGCTTCGGCGGGAGGAGGGAGACC. It encodes CASSFGGRRET. The entire CDR3 sequence reads CASSFGGRRETQYF.

Details on this clone: The read falls 3 residues short of the CDR3 end, and the missing part is taken from the germline J gene. This chain links TRBV6-2 or TRBV6-3 with TRBJ1-1, with D perhaps matching TRBD1 (5 bases). The CDR3 length is 15 residues. The V gene lost 5 bases and the J gene lost 5 bases, with 18 bases spanning the gap. The germline V gene encodes CDR1 MNHEY and CDR2 SVGEGT. The CDR3 DNA, read in part, is TGTGCCAGCAGTGCCTGGAGGGGCCGGAGGACTGAA. This codes for CASSAWRGRRTE. The complete CDR3 reads CASSAWRGRRTEAFF.

Comment on this clone: The read halts 3 residues ahead of the CDR3 end, with the missing end drawn from the germline J gene. This sequence joins TRBV6-4 and TRBJ2-4; TRBD2 might be the D (6 bases). Trimming pared 2 bases from V and 6 bases from J, leaving 29 bases between. Germline V gives CDR1 MRHNA, CDR2 SNTAGT. This CDR3 region has 20 residues. CDR3 bases read: TGTGCCAGCAGTGACCCCCGTGGGGGGTCCGAAGGGAACAATAGAAACATT. Its protein is CASSDPRGGSEGNNRNI. The full CDR3 is CASSDPRGGSEGNNRNIQYF.

In regard to this clone: The read halts 3 residues ahead of the CDR3 end, with the missing end drawn from the germline J gene. V is TRBV18 and J is TRBJ1-1; D call uncertain. The germline V gene encodes CDR1 KGHSH and CDR2 LQKENI. CDR3 size: 14 residues. Trimming pared 2 bases from V and 4 bases from J, leaving 11 bases between. The CDR3 reads CASSPDAGITEAFF. CDR3 DNA (partial): TGTGCCAGCTCACCAGATGCGGGAATCACTGAA. Complete variable domain (other parts from reference TRBV18 and TRBJ1-1): NAGVMQNPRHLVRRRGQEARLRCSPMKGHSHVYWYRQLPEEGLKFMVYLQKENIIDESGMPKERFSAEFPKEGPSILRIQQVVRGDSAAYFCASSPDAGITEAFFGQGTRLTVV.

As regards this clone: The read falls 3 residues short of the CDR3 end, and the missing part is taken from the germline J gene. This chain connects TRBV5-1 to TRBJ1-2, with D hard to call. Germline CDR1 is SGHRS and CDR2 is YFSETQ. This CDR3 region has 12 residues. V shed 6 bases and J shed 4 bases, with 10 bases lying between them. The sequenced part of the CDR3 DNA is TGCGCCAGCATGGGCAGCTCCTATGGC. Translating gives CASMGSSYG. The CDR3 reads in full as CASMGSSYGYTF.